This TCR beta chain emerged from a study of graft-versus-host responses after intestinal transplantation. Study details: Each of the recipients got a multivisceral, liver-intestinal, or isolated intestinal transplant.

In regard to this clone: Its specificity is not known.

The protocol was immunoSEQ multiplex PCR, while the TCRdb copy is restricted to in-frame clones and leaves out a portion. Here the sample spans more than 80,000 clones, around four fifths being singletons. The V and J ends lost 3 bases and 0 bases respectively, with 0 bases between them. Germline-derived CDR1 and CDR2 are MDHEN and SYDVKM. The length of the CDR3 is 12 residues. The TCR was taken from a human donor who received an intestinal transplant. V is TRBV28 and J is TRBJ1-3; D uncertain. Source: unstimulated CD8+ T cells sorted from spleen or lymph node cells, taken before intestinal transplant. CDR3 sequence reads: CASSFSGNTIYF. The CDR3 nucleotides are TGTGCCAGCAGTTTCTCTGGAAACACCATATATTTT.